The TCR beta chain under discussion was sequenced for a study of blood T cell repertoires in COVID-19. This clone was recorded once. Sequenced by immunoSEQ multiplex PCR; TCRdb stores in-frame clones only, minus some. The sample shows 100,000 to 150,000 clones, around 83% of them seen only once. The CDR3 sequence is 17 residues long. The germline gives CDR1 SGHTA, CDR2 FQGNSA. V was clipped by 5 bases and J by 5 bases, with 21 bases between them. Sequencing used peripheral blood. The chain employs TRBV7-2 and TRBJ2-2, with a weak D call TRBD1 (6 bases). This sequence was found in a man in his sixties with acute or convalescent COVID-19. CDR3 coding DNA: TGTGCCAGCAGCCCCTTTTCAGGGGCGGTGGGTACCGGGGAGCTGTTTTTT. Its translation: CASSPFSGAVGTGELFF.